This TCR beta chain was recovered during a study of Ad26.COV2.S vaccination and SARS-CoV-2 variants. Study-wide results and caveats: Substantial post-vaccination breadth of spike-specific CD8+ and CD4+ T cell responses was reported. Vaccine recipients had higher spike-specific TCR breadth than placebo recipients.

The repertoire was sequenced with immunoSEQ multiplex PCR; TCRdb's copy has only in-frame clones and lacks some. This sample has 380,000 or so clones; 75% to 90% occur once, and the top ten carry 9.5% to 12%. CDR1 and CDR2 from the germline V gene are SGHTA and FQGNSA. The length of the CDR3 is 13 residues. Between the trimmed V and J ends, which lost 5 bases and 4 bases, there was a span of 9 bases. With respect to this clone: Its antigen is unidentified.

This sample's treatment: 19 received Ad26.COV2.S at low or high dose, single or two shots; roughly five received placebo; per-sample allocation not given. Samples came from day 63 after the first vaccine or placebo injection. Ad26 vector vaccine expressed Wuhan-strain SARS-CoV-2 spike. The chain has TRBV7-2 and TRBJ1-5; D gene ambiguous. The sample here was peripheral blood, taken in a trial of Ad26.COV2.S vaccine versus placebo. The receptor was isolated from a person between 18 and 59 years old who received the Ad26.COV2.S COVID-19 vaccine or a placebo. CDR3 region: CASSPFLNQPQHF. The DNA of the CDR3 is TGTGCCAGCAGCCCTTTTCTGAATCAGCCCCAGCATTTT.